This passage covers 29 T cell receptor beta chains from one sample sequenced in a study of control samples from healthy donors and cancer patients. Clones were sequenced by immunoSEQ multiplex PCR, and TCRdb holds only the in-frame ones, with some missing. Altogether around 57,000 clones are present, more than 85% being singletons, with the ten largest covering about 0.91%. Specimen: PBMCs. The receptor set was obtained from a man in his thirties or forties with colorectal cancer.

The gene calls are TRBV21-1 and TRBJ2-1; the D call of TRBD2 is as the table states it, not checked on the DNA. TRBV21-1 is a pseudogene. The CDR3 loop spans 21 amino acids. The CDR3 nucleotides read TGTGCCAGCAGCAAAGAAGTGCAAGGGCTAGCGGGGTCCAGCTCCTACAATGAGCAGTTCTTC. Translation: CASSKEVQGLAGSSSYNEQFF.

The CDR3, as DNA: TGCGCCAGCAGCTTGGGACAGCTCAATGAGCAGTTCTTC. It is translated as CASSLGQLNEQFF. The chain is built from TRBV5-1 and TRBJ2-1; D is perhaps TRBD1 (5 bases). The germline CDR1 and CDR2 sequences are SGHRS and YFSETQ. V was shortened by 0 bases and J by 6 bases, with 7 bases between the two germline ends. The CDR3 is 13 residues long. The full variable domain, completed using reference TRBV5-1 and TRBJ2-1, is KAGVTQTPRYLIKTRGQQVTLSCSPISGHRSVSWYQQTPGQGLQFLFEYFSETQRNKGNFPGRFSGRQFSNSRSEMNVSTLELGDSALYLCASSLGQLNEQFFGPGTRLTVL.

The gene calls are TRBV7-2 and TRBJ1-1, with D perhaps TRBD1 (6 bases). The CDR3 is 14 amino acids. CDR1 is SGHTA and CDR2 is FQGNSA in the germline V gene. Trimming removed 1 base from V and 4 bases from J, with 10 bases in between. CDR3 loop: CASSLDYRVTEAFF. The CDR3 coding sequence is TGTGCCAGCAGCTTAGATTACAGGGTCACTGAAGCTTTCTTT.

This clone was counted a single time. The CDR3 DNA reads as TGCGCCAGCACCTCGACAGGGAGGAGCAATCAGCCCCAGCATTTT. This translates into CASTSTGRSNQPQHF. V gene TRBV10-1 combines with J gene TRBJ1-5; TRBD1 aligns across 7 bases. Germline trimming cut 7 bases from V and 1 base from J; bases unmatched to any gene: 7. CDR3 length equals 15 residues. Germline V gives CDR1 WNHNN, CDR2 SYGVQD (reference sequence).

In DNA form, the CDR3 reads TGTGCCAGCAGCACTTCGACAGGGCAAGAGACCCAGTACTTC. This codes for CASSTSTGQETQYF. The V gene is TRBV9, the J gene TRBJ2-5; TRBD1 matches 7 bases. Germline CDR1 and CDR2: SGDLS and YYNGEE. The CDR3 covers 14 residues. Germline trimming cut 4 bases from V and 2 bases from J; bases unmatched to any gene: 5.

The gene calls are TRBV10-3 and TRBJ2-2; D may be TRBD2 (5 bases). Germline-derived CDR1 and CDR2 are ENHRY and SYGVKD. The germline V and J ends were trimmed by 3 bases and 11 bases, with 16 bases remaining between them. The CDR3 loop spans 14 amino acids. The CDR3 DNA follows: TGTGCCATCAGTGAACAAAACAAGCCGGGAGAGCTGTTTTTT. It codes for CAISEQNKPGELFF.

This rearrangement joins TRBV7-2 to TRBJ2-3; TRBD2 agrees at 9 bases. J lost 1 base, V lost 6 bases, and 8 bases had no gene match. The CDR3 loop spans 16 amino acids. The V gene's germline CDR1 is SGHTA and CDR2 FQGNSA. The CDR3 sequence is CASRGGGAWGTDTQYF. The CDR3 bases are TGTGCCAGCAGAGGCGGGGGGGCCTGGGGCACAGATACGCAGTATTTT.

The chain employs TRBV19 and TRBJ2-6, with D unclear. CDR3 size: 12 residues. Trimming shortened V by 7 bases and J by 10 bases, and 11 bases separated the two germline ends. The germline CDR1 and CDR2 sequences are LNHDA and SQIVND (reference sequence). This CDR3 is CASNSGYNVLTF. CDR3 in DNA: TGTGCCAGTAACAGTGGCTATAACGTCCTGACTTTC.

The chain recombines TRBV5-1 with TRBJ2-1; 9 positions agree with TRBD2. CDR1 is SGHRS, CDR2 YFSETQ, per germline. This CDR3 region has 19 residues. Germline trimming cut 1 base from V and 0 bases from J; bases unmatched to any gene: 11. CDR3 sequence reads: CASSLIGGRASGSYNEQFF. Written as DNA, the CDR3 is TGCGCCAGCAGCTTGATCGGCGGGAGGGCTTCTGGCTCCTACAATGAGCAGTTCTTC.

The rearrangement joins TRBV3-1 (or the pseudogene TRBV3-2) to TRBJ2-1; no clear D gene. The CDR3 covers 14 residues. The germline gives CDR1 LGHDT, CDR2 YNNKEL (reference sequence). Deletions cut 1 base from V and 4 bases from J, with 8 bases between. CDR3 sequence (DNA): TGTGCCAGCAGCCAAGCTCCCAGTTACAATGAGCAGTTCTTC. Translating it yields CASSQAPSYNEQFF.

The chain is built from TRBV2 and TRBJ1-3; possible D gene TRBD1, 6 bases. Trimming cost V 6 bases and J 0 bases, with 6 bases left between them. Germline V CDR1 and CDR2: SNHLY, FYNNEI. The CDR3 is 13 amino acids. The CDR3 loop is CASRGASGNTIYF. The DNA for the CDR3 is TGTGCCAGCAGGGGGGCCTCTGGAAACACCATATATTTT.

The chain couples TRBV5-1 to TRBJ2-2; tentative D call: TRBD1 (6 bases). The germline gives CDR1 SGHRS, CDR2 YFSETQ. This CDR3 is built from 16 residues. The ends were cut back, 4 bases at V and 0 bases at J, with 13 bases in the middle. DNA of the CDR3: TGCGCCAGCAGCCCCAACAGGGCTACGAACACCGGGGAGCTGTTTTTT. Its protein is CASSPNRATNTGELFF.

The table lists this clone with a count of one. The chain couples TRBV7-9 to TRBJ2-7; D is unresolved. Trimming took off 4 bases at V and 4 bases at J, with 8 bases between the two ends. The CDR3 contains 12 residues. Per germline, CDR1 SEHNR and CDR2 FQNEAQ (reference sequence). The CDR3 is CASSYTAYEQYF. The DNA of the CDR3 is TGTGCCAGCAGCTACACAGCATACGAGCAGTACTTC.

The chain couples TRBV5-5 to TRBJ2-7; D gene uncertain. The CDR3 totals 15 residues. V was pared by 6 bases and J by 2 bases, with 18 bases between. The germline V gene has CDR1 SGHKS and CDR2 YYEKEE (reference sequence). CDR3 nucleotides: TGTGCCAGCACCCTCAGAGAGTCTAGACCCTACGAGCAGTACTTC. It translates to CASTLRESRPYEQYF.

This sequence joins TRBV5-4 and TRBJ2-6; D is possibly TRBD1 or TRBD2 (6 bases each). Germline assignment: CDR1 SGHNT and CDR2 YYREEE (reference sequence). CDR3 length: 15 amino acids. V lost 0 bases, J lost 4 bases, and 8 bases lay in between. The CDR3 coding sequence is TGTGCCAGCAGCTTGGGGGGGGCAGGGGCCAACGTCCTGACTTTC. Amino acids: CASSLGGAGANVLTF.

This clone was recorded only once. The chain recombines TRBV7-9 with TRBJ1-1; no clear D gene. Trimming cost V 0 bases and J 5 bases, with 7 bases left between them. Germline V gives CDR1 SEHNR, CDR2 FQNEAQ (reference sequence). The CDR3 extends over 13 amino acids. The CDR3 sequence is CASSLAQRTEAFF. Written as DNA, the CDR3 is TGTGCCAGCAGCTTAGCGCAACGGACTGAAGCTTTCTTT.

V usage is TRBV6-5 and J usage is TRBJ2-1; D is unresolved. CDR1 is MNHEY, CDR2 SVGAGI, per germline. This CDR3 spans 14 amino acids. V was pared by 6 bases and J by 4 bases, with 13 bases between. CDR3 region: CASSRMGRYNEQFF. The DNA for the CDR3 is TGTGCCAGCAGCCGCATGGGCAGATACAATGAGCAGTTCTTC.

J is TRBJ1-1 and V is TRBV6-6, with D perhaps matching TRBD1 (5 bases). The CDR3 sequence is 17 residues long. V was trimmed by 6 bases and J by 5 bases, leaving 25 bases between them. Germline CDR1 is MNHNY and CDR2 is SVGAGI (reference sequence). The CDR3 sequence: CASSRSQTHWGGTEAFF. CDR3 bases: TGTGCCAGCAGCCGAAGTCAGACGCATTGGGGGGGGACTGAAGCTTTCTTT.

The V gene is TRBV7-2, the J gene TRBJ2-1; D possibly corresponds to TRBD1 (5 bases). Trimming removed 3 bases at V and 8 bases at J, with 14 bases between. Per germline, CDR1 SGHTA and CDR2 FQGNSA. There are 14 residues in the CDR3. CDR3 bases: TGTGCCAGCAGCTTCCCAGGGAATTATGATGAGCAGTTCTTC. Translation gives CASSFPGNYDEQFF.

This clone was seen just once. The CDR3 DNA reads TGTGCCAGCAGCCAAGACACCTCCGGGCTAGAGACCCAGTACTTC. It translates to CASSQDTSGLETQYF. The chain links TRBV3-1 (or the pseudogene TRBV3-2) to TRBJ2-5; D is uncertain. The CDR3 runs 15 residues. Germline values: CDR1 LGHDT, CDR2 YNNKEL (reference sequence). V lost 0 bases and J lost 4, with 12 bases in between.

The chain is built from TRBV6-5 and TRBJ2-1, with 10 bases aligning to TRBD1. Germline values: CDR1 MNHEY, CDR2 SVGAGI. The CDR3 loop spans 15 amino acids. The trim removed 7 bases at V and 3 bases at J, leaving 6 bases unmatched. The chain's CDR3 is CASNARDRGYNEQFF. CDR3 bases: TGTGCCAGCAATGCCCGGGACAGGGGCTACAATGAGCAGTTCTTC.

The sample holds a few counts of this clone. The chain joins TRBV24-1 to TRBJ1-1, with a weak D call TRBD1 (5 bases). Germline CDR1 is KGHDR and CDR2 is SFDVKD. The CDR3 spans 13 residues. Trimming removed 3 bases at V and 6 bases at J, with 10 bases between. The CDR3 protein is CATSDSLGAEAFF. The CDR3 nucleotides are TGTGCCACCAGTGATAGTCTGGGGGCTGAAGCTTTCTTT.

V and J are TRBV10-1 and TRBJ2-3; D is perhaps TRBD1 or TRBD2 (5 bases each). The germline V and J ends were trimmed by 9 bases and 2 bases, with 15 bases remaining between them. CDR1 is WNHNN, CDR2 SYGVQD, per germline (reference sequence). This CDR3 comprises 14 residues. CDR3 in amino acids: CASSEGLITDTQYF. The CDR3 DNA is TGCGCCAGTTCCGAGGGGTTGATCACAGATACGCAGTATTTT.

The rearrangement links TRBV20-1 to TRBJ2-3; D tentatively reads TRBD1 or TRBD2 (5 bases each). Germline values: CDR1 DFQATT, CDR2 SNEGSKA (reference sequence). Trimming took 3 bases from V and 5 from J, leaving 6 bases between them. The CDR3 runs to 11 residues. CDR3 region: CSASGGDTQYF. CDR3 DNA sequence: TGCAGTGCTAGTGGGGGAGATACGCAGTATTTT.

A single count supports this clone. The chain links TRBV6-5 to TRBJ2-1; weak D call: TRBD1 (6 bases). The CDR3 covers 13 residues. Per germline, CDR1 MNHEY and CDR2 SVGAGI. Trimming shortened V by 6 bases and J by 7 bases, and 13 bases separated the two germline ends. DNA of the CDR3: TGTGCCAGCAGGATTACCGGGACAAATGAGCAGTTCTTC. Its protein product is CASRITGTNEQFF.

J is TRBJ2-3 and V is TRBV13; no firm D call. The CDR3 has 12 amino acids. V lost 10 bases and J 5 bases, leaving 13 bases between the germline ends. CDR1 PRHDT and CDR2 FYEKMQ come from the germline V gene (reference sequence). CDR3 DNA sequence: TGTGCCACCGCCGGATTTGGAGATACGCAGTATTTT. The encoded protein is CATAGFGDTQYF.

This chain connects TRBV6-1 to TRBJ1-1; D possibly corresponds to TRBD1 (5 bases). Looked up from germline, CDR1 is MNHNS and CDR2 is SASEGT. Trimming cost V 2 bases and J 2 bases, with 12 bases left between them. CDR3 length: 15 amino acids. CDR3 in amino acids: CASSEYDRLNTEAFF. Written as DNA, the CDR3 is TGTGCCAGCAGTGAATACGACAGATTAAACACTGAAGCTTTCTTT.

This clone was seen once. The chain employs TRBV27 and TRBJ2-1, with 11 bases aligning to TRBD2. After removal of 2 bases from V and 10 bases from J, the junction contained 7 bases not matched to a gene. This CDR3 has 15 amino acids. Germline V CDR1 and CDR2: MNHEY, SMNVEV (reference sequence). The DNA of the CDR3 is TGTGCCAGCAGTTTACTAGCGGGGGGCCCTTGGGAGCAGTTCTTC. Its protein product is CASSLLAGGPWEQFF.

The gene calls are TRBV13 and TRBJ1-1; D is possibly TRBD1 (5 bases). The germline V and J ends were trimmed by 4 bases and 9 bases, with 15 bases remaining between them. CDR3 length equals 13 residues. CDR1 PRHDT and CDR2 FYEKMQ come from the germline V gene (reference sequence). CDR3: CASSSLFGGKAFF. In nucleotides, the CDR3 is TGTGCCAGCAGCTCGCTTTTTGGGGGTAAAGCTTTCTTT.